These 17 T cell receptor beta chains originate from one sample sequenced in a study of CD8+ T cells in alopecia areata. Sequencing relied on a cDNA template that was reverse transcribed from extracted RNA. TCRdb keeps only in-frame clones here, not all; method: immunoSEQ multiplex PCR. The sample yields roughly 200,000 clones, roughly 44% seen once. Specified treatment: oral pan-JAK inhibitor, 5-10 mg twice daily. The source material was CD4+ T cells sorted from blood, sampled around week 36, from a patient treated with tofacitinib. The receptors were sampled from a human donor with alopecia areata.

In this sample, this clone turned up once. The V gene is TRBV5-1, the J gene TRBJ2-2; TRBD1 matches at 7 bases. Germline V gene sequence: CDR1 SGHRS, CDR2 YFSETQ. The V segment lost 1 base and the J segment 6 bases; nucleotides outside the gene matches: 6. There are 15 residues in the CDR3. The CDR3 here is CASSLITGVSGELFF. CDR3 in DNA: TGCGCCAGCAGCTTGATCACAGGGGTCTCCGGGGAGCTGTTTTTT.

This clone was seen only a few times. The J gene is TRBJ2-1, the V gene TRBV29-1; 9 positions match TRBD2. The V segment lost 3 bases and the J segment 8 bases; nucleotides outside the gene matches: 11. CDR1 is SQVTM, CDR2 ANQGSEA, per germline. This CDR3 contains 15 residues. Here the CDR3 DNA reads TGCAGCGTTGATCTCGCGGGAGGGCCGTGGGATGAGCAGTTCTTC. This encodes CSVDLAGGPWDEQFF.

The rearrangement links TRBV9 to TRBJ1-2; D unclear. Germline V CDR1 and CDR2: SGDLS, YYNGEE. The CDR3 runs to 14 residues. The V gene lost 0 bases and the J gene lost 8 bases, with 14 bases spanning the gap. The CDR3 nucleotides read TGTGCCAGCAGCGTAGAAAATACCCTAATGGGCTACACCTTC. Amino acid sequence: CASSVENTLMGYTF.

In this sample, this clone turned up a few times. The chain links TRBV29-1 to TRBJ2-5; possibly TRBD2 for D (6 bases). The V end was cut by 8 bases, the J end by 0 bases, with 10 bases between. CDR3 length: 12 residues. The germline V gene encodes CDR1 SQVTM and CDR2 ANQGSEA. CDR3 sequence (DNA): TGCAGCATCGGAGGGTACCAAGAGACCCAGTACTTC. It is translated as CSIGGYQETQYF.

The rearrangement links TRBV10-3 to TRBJ1-4; D unresolved. The CDR3 runs 13 residues. Trimming cost V 8 bases and J 0 bases, with 7 bases left between them. Germline CDR1 and CDR2: ENHRY and SYGVKD. CDR3 amino acids: CAIAQSTNEKLFF. The CDR3 coding sequence is TGTGCCATCGCTCAGTCAACTAATGAAAAACTGTTTTTT.

The V gene is TRBV7-9, the J gene TRBJ1-4; 7 bases agree with TRBD1. The CDR3 is made up of 15 amino acids. Germline V gene lookup returns CDR1 SEHNR and CDR2 FQNEAQ (reference sequence). Trimming took 5 bases from V and 8 from J; bases not matched to a gene: 11. The CDR3 loop reads CASSLPGQSNEKLFF. CDR3 sequence (DNA): TGTGCCAGCAGCCTTCCGGGACAGTCGAACGAAAAACTGTTTTTT.

V is TRBV18 and J is TRBJ2-7, with D tentatively TRBD1 (6 bases). The CDR3 runs 13 residues. Trimming took 6 bases from V and 4 from J, leaving 13 bases between them. The germline V gene encodes CDR1 KGHSH and CDR2 LQKENI. CDR3 sequence: CASSRQENYEQYF. The CDR3 coding sequence is TGTGCCAGCTCCCGACAGGAAAATTACGAGCAGTACTTC.

The table lists this clone with a few counts. This sequence joins TRBV25-1 and TRBJ2-3; D gene unclear. This CDR3 comprises 15 residues. Trimming shortened V by 0 bases and J by 1 base, and 8 bases separated the two germline ends. Germline assignment: CDR1 MGHDK and CDR2 SYGVNS. The CDR3 DNA reads as TGTGCCAGCAGTGAATACTTGATGGGCACAGATACGCAGTATTTT. Protein sequence: CASSEYLMGTDTQYF.

This clone was seen more than once but under ten times. The V gene is TRBV7-9, the J gene TRBJ2-1, with D perhaps matching TRBD2 (5 bases). CDR3 size: 14 residues. With 5 bases removed from V and 6 bases from J, the gap between germline ends came to 14 bases. From germline, CDR1 is SEHNR and CDR2 FQNEAQ (reference sequence). This chain's CDR3 is CASSKSGTPNEQFF. The DNA of the CDR3 is TGTGCCAGCAGCAAGAGCGGTACGCCCAATGAGCAGTTCTTC. The full variable domain, in which reference TRBV7-9 and TRBJ2-1 provide the parts outside the CDR3, is DTGVSQNPRHKITKRGQNVTFRCDPISEHNRLYWYRQTLGQGPEFLTYFQNEAQLEKSRLLSDRFSAERPKGSFSTLEIQRTEQGDSAMYLCASSKSGTPNEQFFGPGTRLTVL.

This CDR3 reads CAWVARGLSTEAFF. In nucleotides, the CDR3 is TGTGCCTGGGTCGCCAGGGGGCTGAGCACTGAAGCTTTCTTT. J is TRBJ1-1 and V is TRBV30, with TRBD1 matching 8 bases. The CDR3 has 14 residues. The germline V gene has CDR1 GTSNPN and CDR2 SVGIG (reference sequence). The V and J ends lost 5 bases and 4 bases, in that order; junction bases with no gene match: 9.

The chain links TRBV29-1 to TRBJ2-1, with 7 nucleotides matching TRBD2. J was trimmed by 8 bases and V by 8 bases; bases with no gene match: 6. CDR3 length: 11 amino acids. Germline V gives CDR1 SQVTM, CDR2 ANQGSEA. The CDR3 protein is CSSTSLDEQFF. CDR3 in DNA: TGCAGCTCGACTAGCTTGGATGAGCAGTTCTTC.

This sequence joins TRBV5-1 and TRBJ2-3; 15 bases align to TRBD2. Unmatched junction bases numbered 6, after V lost 3 bases and J lost 7 bases. Per germline, CDR1 SGHRS and CDR2 YFSETQ. This CDR3 comprises 16 residues. The CDR3 nucleotides read TGCGCCAGCAGCTCTGGACTAGCGGGAGGGCAAAATACGCAGTATTTT. It translates to CASSSGLAGGQNTQYF.

This clone was seen a handful of times. This chain connects TRBV5-1 to TRBJ2-4; D is unresolved. The CDR3 runs 11 residues. The V end was cut by 0 bases, the J end by 5 bases, with 0 bases between. The germline V gene encodes CDR1 SGHRS and CDR2 YFSETQ. CDR3 protein: CASSLENIQYF. CDR3 nucleotide sequence: TGCGCCAGCAGCTTGGAAAACATTCAGTACTTC.

The chain employs TRBV6-6 and TRBJ2-7; D tentatively reads TRBD1 or TRBD2 (5 bases each). Germline V gene lookup returns CDR1 MNHNY and CDR2 SVGAGI (reference sequence). The CDR3 is made up of 12 amino acids. V shed 3 bases and J shed 6 bases, with 9 bases lying between them. The CDR3 DNA reads TGTGCCAGCAGTTATGGGGCGGGCGAGCAGTACTTC. Protein: CASSYGAGEQYF.

The chain uses TRBV5-1 and TRBJ2-7; a possible D gene is TRBD2 (5 bases). The CDR3 runs to 14 residues. V was trimmed by 9 bases and J by 0 bases, leaving 16 bases between them. CDR1 and CDR2 (germline): SGHRS, YFSETQ. CDR3 nucleotide sequence: TGCGCCACGAGGGAGCAGACAAGCTCCTACGAGCAGTACTTC. Encoded protein: CATREQTSSYEQYF.

CDR3: CAWSVQGMGEGPDEQYF. CDR3 nucleotide sequence: TGTGCCTGGAGTGTACAGGGGATGGGGGAGGGCCCAGACGAGCAGTACTTC. The chain couples TRBV30 to TRBJ2-7; D possibly uses TRBD1 or TRBD2 (7 bases each). Trimming cost V 0 bases and J 5 bases, with 23 bases left between them. The CDR3 extends over 17 amino acids. Germline CDR1 GTSNPN, CDR2 SVGIG (reference sequence).

V and J are TRBV4-1 and TRBJ1-2; D not certain. Germline-derived CDR1 and CDR2 are MGHRA and YSYEKL. The CDR3 contains 13 residues. V lost 0 bases to trimming and J lost 4 bases, with 6 bases between them. Written as DNA, the CDR3 is TGCGCCAGCAGCCAAGAGGGTTTCTATGGCTACACCTTC. Translated, it gives CASSQEGFYGYTF.